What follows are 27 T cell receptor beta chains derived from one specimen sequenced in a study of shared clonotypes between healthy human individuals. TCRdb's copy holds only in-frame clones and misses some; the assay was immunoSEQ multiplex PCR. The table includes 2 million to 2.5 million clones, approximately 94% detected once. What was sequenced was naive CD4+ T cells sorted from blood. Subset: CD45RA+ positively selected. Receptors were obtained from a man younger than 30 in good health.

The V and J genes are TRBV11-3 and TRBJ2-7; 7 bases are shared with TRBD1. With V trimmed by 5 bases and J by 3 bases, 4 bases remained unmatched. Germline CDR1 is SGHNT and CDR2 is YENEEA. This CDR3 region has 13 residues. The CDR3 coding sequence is TGTGCCAGCAGCCGGGACAGCATCTACGAGCAGTACTTC. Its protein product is CASSRDSIYEQYF. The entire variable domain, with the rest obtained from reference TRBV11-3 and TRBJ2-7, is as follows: EAGVVQSPRYKIIEKKQPVAFWCNPISGHNTLYWYLQNLGQGPELLIRYENEEAVDDSQLPKDRFSAERLKGVDSTLKIQPAELGDSAVYLCASSRDSIYEQYFGPGTRLTVT.

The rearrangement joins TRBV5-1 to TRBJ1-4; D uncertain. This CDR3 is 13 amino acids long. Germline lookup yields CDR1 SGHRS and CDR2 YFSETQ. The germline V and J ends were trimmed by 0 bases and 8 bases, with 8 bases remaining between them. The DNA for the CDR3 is TGCGCCAGCAGCTTGGCGGCTACCGAAAAACTGTTTTTT. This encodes CASSLAATEKLFF.

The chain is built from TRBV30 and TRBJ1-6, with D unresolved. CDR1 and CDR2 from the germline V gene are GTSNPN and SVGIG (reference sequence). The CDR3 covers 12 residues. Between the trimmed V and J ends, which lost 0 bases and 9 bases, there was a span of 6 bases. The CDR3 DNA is TGTGCCTGGAGTGTATTCTTTTCACCCCTCCACTTT. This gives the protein CAWSVFFSPLHF.

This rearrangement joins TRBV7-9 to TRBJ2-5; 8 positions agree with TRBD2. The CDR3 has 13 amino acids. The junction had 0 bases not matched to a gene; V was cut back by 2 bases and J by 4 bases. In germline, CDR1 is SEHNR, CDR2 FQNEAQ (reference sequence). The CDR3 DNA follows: TGTGCCAGCAGCTTACTAGCGGGAGAGACCCAGTACTTC. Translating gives CASSLLAGETQYF.

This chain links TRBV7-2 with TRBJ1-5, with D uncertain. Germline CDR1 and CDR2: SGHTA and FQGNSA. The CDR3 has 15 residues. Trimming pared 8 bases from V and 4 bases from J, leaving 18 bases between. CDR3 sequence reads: CASHDQQRQNQPQHF. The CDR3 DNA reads TGTGCCAGCCATGACCAACAGAGGCAAAATCAGCCCCAGCATTTT.

The CDR3 DNA follows: TGTGCCAGCAGCTCGGGGGAAGTAGTAGCAGATACGCAGTATTTT. Translation: CASSSGEVVADTQYF. The chain joins TRBV9 to TRBJ2-3, with D maybe TRBD2 (6 bases). The CDR3 extends over 15 amino acids. The germline V gene has CDR1 SGDLS and CDR2 YYNGEE. Between the trimmed V and J ends, which lost 4 bases and 4 bases, there was a span of 16 bases. Full variable domain (missing parts from reference TRBV9 and TRBJ2-3): DSGVTQTPKHLITATGQRVTLRCSPRSGDLSVYWYQQSLDQGLQFLIQYYNGEERAKGNILERFSAQQFPDLHSELNLSSLELGDSALYFCASSSGEVVADTQYFGPGTRLTVL.

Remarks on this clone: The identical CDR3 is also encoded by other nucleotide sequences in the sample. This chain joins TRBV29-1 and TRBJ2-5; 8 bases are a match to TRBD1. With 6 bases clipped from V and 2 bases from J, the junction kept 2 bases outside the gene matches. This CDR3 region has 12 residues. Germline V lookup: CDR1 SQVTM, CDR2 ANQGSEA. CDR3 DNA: TGCAGCGTCGGACAGGGACAAGAGACCCAGTACTTC. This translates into CSVGQGQETQYF.

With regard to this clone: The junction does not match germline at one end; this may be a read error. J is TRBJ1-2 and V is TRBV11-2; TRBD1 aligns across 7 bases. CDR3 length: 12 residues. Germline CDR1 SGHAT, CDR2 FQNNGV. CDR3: CASSLRETGKAF. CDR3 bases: TGTGCCAGCAGCCTAAGGGAGACAGGGAAAGCCTTC.

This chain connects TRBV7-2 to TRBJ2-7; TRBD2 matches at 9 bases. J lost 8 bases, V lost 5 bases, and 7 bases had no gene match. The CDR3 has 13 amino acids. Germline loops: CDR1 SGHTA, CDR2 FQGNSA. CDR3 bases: TGTGCCAGCAGCCAAGAGCGGGAGGATAAGCAGTACTTC. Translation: CASSQEREDKQYF.

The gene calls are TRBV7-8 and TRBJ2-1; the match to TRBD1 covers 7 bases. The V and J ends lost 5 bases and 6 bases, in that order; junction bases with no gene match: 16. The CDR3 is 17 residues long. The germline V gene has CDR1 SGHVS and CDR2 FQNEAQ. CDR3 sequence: CASSPVPGQSWSNEQFF. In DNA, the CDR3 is TGTGCCAGCAGCCCCGTCCCGGGACAGAGTTGGAGCAATGAGCAGTTCTTC.

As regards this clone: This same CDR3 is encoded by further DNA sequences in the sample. This CDR3 is CASSFDPSSYEQYF. CDR3 in DNA: TGCGCCAGCAGCTTCGACCCTAGCTCCTACGAGCAGTACTTC. The V gene is TRBV5-1, the J gene TRBJ2-7, with D hard to call. Trimming pared 2 bases from V and 0 bases from J, leaving 9 bases between. From germline, CDR1 is SGHRS and CDR2 YFSETQ. This CDR3 region has 14 residues. Full variable domain (remainder filled in from reference TRBV5-1 and TRBJ2-7): KAGVTQTPRYLIKTRGQQVTLSCSPISGHRSVSWYQQTPGQGLQFLFEYFSETQRNKGNFPGRFSGRQFSNSRSEMNVSTLELGDSALYLCASSFDPSSYEQYFGPGTRLTVT.

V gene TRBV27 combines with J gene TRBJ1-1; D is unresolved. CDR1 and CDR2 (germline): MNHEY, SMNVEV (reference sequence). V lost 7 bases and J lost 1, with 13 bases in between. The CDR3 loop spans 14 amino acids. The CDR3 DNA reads TGTGCCAGCAATATAGCAGGCGAGAACACTGAAGCTTTCTTT. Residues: CASNIAGENTEAFF.

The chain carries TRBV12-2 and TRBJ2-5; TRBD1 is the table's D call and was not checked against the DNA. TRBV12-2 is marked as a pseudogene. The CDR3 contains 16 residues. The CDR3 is CASRPRDKTYQETQYF. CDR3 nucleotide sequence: TGTGCAAGTCGCCCCCGGGACAAGACCTACCAAGAGACCCAGTACTTC.

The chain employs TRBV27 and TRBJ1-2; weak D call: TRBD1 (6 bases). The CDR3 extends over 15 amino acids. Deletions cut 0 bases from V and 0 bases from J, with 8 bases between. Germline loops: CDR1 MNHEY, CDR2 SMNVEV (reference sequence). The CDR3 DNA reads TGTGCCAGCAGTTTATCGGCAGGGGCTAACTATGGCTACACCTTC. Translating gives CASSLSAGANYGYTF.

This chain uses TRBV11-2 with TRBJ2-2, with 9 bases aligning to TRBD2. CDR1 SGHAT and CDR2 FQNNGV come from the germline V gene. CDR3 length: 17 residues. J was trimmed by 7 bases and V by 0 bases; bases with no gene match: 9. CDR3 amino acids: CASSLDWREGRDGELFF. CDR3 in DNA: TGTGCCAGCAGCTTAGATTGGCGGGAGGGCCGGGACGGGGAGCTGTTTTTT.

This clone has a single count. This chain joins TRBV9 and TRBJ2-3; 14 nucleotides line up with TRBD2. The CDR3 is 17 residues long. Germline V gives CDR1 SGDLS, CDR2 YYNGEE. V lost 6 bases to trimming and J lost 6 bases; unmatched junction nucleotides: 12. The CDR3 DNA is TGTGCCAGCAATGTAGGCCTGACTAGCGGGGGGGAGGATACGCAGTATTTT. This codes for CASNVGLTSGGEDTQYF.

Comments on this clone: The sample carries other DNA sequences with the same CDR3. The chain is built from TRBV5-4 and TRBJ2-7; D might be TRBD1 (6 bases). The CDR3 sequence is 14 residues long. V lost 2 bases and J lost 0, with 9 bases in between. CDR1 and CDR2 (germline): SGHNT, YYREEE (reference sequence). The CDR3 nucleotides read TGTGCCAGCAGCTTACAGGGAAGCTCCTACGAGCAGTACTTC. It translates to CASSLQGSSYEQYF.

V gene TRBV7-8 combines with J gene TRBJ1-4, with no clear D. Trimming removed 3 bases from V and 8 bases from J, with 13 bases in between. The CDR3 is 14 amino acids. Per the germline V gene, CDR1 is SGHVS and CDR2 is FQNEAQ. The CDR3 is CASSFDSFGEKLFF. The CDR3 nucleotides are TGTGCCAGCAGCTTCGATTCCTTTGGCGAAAAACTGTTTTTT.

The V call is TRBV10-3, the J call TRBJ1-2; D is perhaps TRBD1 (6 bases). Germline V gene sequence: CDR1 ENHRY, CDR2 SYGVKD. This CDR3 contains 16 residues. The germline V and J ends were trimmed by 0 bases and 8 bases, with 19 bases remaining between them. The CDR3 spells CAISESGQPIMGGYTF. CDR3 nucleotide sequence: TGTGCCATCAGTGAGTCTGGACAGCCCATCATGGGGGGCTACACCTTC.

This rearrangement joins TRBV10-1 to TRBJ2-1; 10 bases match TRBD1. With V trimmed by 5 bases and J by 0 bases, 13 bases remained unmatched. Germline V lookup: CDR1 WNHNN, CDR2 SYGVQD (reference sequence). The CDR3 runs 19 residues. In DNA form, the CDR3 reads TGCGCCAGCAGTTCTGACAGGGGGCGATTGACGGGCTCCTACAATGAGCAGTTCTTC. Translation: CASSSDRGRLTGSYNEQFF.

The CDR3 reads CAISEGLVNYNEQFF. The CDR3 DNA reads TGTGCCATCAGTGAGGGATTAGTAAACTACAATGAGCAGTTCTTC. The V and J genes are TRBV10-3 and TRBJ2-1; D not certain. This CDR3 spans 15 amino acids. V was clipped by 2 bases and J by 3 bases, with 11 bases between them. Germline values: CDR1 ENHRY, CDR2 SYGVKD.

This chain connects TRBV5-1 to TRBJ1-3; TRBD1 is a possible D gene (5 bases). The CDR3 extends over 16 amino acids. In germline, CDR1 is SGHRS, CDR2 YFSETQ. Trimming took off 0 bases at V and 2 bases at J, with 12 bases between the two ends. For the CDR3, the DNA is TGCGCCAGCAGCTTGGCCGAGGGGTCCCCTGGAAACACCATATATTTT. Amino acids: CASSLAEGSPGNTIYF.

The CDR3 protein is CAWSALGALIREQFF. In nucleotides, the CDR3 is TGTGCCTGGAGTGCCCTCGGGGCTTTAATCCGTGAGCAGTTCTTC. The rearrangement uses TRBV30 and TRBJ2-1; tentatively, D is TRBD1 or TRBD2 (5 bases each). CDR3 length: 15 residues. CDR1 is GTSNPN, CDR2 SVGIG, per germline (reference sequence). The V end was cut by 1 base, the J end by 9 bases, with 19 bases between.

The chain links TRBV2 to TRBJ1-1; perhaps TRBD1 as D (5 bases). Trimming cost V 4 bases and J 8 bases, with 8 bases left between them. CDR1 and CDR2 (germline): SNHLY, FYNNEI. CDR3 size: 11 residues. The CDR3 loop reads CASSGGKEAFF. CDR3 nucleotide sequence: TGTGCCAGCAGTGGGGGGAAGGAAGCTTTCTTT.

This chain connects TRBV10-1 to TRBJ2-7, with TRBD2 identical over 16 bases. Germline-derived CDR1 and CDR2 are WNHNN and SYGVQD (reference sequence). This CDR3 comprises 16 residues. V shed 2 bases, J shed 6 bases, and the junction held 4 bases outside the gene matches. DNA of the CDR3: TGCGCCAGCAGTGAGGGGACTAGCGGGAGGGCCTCCGAGCAGTACTTC. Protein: CASSEGTSGRASEQYF.

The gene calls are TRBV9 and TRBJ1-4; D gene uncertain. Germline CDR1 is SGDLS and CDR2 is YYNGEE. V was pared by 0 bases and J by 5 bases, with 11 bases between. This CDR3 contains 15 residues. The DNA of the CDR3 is TGTGCCAGCAGCGTAGAAGGAACGCAGAATGAAAAACTGTTTTTT. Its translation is CASSVEGTQNEKLFF. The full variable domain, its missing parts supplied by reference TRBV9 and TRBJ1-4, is DSGVTQTPKHLITATGQRVTLRCSPRSGDLSVYWYQQSLDQGLQFLIQYYNGEERAKGNILERFSAQQFPDLHSELNLSSLELGDSALYFCASSVEGTQNEKLFFGSGTQLSVL.

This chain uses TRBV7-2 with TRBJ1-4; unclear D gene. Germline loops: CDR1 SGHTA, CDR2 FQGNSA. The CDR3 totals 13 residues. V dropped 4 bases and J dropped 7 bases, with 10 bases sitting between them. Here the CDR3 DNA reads TGTGCCAGCAGCTCATCTGGAGGTGAAAAACTGTTTTTT. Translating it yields CASSSSGGEKLFF.